These T cell receptor beta chains were read from a single sample in a study of T cell responses to AZD1222 COVID-19 vaccine. Sequenced by immunoSEQ multiplex PCR; TCRdb stores in-frame clones only, minus some. The data contain around 140,000 clones, 70% to 90% of them singletons. The starting material was peripheral blood, obtained 28 days after the second dose of the MenACWY control vaccine. All receptors derive from an adult who received the MenACWY meningococcal vaccine as a control. Each CDR3 is given with its conserved first and last residue. D genes are given only for firm matches. Clone size is not always given. Where it is, it says once, few, many or a class for expanded clones.

V: TRBV2
J: TRBJ1-4
size: .
D: .
CDR3: CASMRGWRDEKLFF
DNA: TGTGCCAGCATGAGGGGATGGAGGGATGAAAAACTGTTTTTT

V: TRBV5-1
J: TRBJ2-2
size: .
D: .
CDR3: CASSLVGGVTGELFF
DNA: TGCGCCAGCAGCTTGGTCGGCGGGGTTACCGGGGAGCTGTTTTTT

V: TRBV10-2
J: TRBJ1-1
size: .
D: .
CDR3: CAITGSSGAFF
DNA: TGCGCCATCACAGGGTCCAGCGGAGCTTTCTTT

V: TRBV18
J: TRBJ2-7
size: .
D: TRBD2
CDR3: CASSRGLLSYEQYF
DNA: TGTGCCAGCTCCCGGGGACTACTCTCCTACGAGCAGTACTTC

V: TRBV5-4
J: TRBJ2-7
size: .
D: TRBD2
CDR3: CASSAPGLAVYEQYF
DNA: TGTGCCAGCAGCGCACCGGGACTAGCCGTCTACGAGCAGTACTTC

V: TRBV7-9
J: TRBJ1-2
size: .
D: .
CDR3: CASSLGGTTGIDGYTF
DNA: TGTGCCAGCAGCTTAGGGGGGACGACAGGAATAGATGGCTACACCTTC

V: TRBV5-1
J: TRBJ2-1
size: once
D: .
CDR3: CASSWVVGSYNEQFF
DNA: TGCGCCAGCAGCTGGGTCGTCGGCTCCTACAATGAGCAGTTCTTC

V: TRBV9
J: TRBJ1-6
size: .
D: .
CDR3: CASSVEGIMRAAPLHF
DNA: TGTGCCAGCAGCGTCGAGGGGATTATGAGGGCTGCACCCCTCCACTTT

V: TRBV11-3
J: TRBJ1-6
size: .
D: .
CDR3: CASSLEYNSPLHF
DNA: TGTGCCAGCAGCTTAGAATATAATTCACCCCTCCACTTT

V: TRBV6-2/TRBV6-3
J: TRBJ1-2
size: .
D: TRBD1
CDR3: CASSYATGGRGYTF
DNA: TGTGCCAGCAGTTACGCCACAGGGGGCCGGGGCTACACCTTC

V: TRBV2
J: TRBJ1-3
size: few
D: .
CDR3: CASNRDSRGNTIYF
DNA: TGTGCCAGCAACCGGGACTCGCGGGGAAACACCATATATTTT

V: TRBV9
J: TRBJ2-1
size: .
D: TRBD2
CDR3: CASSVSGREDEQFF
DNA: TGTGCCAGCAGCGTTAGCGGGAGGGAGGACGAGCAGTTCTTC

V: TRBV6-1
J: TRBJ1-4
size: .
D: .
CDR3: CASSDEAATNEKLFF
DNA: TGTGCCAGCAGTGATGAGGCAGCAACTAATGAAAAACTGTTTTTT

V: TRBV6-2/TRBV6-3
J: TRBJ1-2
size: .
D: .
CDR3: CASSPTAFYGYTF
DNA: TGTGCCAGCAGCCCGACAGCTTTCTATGGCTACACCTTC

V: TRBV7-2
J: TRBJ2-3
size: .
D: .
CDR3: CASSSMWGPGTDTQYF
DNA: TGTGCCAGCAGCTCTATGTGGGGGCCTGGCACAGATACGCAGTATTTT

V: TRBV5-8
J: TRBJ1-4
size: few
D: .
CDR3: CASSPRSPNDEKLFF
DNA: TGTGCCAGCAGCCCGCGAAGCCCTAACGATGAAAAACTGTTTTTT

V: TRBV5-1
J: TRBJ1-1
size: .
D: TRBD1
CDR3: CASKTEPGTVISAFF
DNA: TGCGCCAGCAAAACCGAACCCGGGACAGTAATTTCAGCTTTCTTT

V: TRBV11-3
J: TRBJ1-2
size: once
D: .
CDR3: CASSLGVDGYTF
DNA: TGTGCCAGCAGCTTAGGAGTGGATGGCTACACCTTC

V: TRBV3-1/TRBV3-2
J: TRBJ1-2
size: .
D: .
CDR3: CASSQEEGGIYGYTF
DNA: TGTGCCAGCAGCCAAGAAGAGGGCGGGATTTATGGCTACACCTTC

V: TRBV5-8
J: TRBJ2-1
size: .
D: TRBD1
CDR3: CASSSGTASYNEQFF
DNA: TGTGCCAGCAGCTCCGGGACAGCATCCTACAATGAGCAGTTCTTC

V: TRBV28
J: TRBJ1-1
size: .
D: TRBD1
CDR3: CASSLWGTGKNTEAFF
DNA: TGTGCCAGCAGTTTATGGGGGACAGGGAAGAACACTGAAGCTTTCTTT

V: TRBV19
J: TRBJ1-1
size: .
D: TRBD1
CDR3: CASSIGTGWPPTEAFF
DNA: TGTGCCAGTAGTATTGGGACAGGGTGGCCCCCCACTGAAGCTTTCTTT

V: TRBV6-5
J: TRBJ1-6
size: .
D: .
CDR3: CASRGVGSPLHF
DNA: TGTGCCAGCAGGGGCGTGGGTTCACCCCTCCACTTT

V: TRBV24-1
J: TRBJ1-2
size: .
D: .
CDR3: CATSDVGGPGDGYTF
DNA: TGTGCCACCAGTGATGTGGGGGGTCCGGGAGATGGCTACACCTTC

V: TRBV3-1/TRBV3-2
J: TRBJ2-6
size: .
D: .
CDR3: CASSPSSGANVLTF
DNA: TGTGCCAGCAGCCCAAGCTCTGGGGCCAACGTCCTGACTTTC

V: TRBV28
J: TRBJ2-1
size: once
D: TRBD2
CDR3: CASRAGGSNNEQFF
DNA: TGTGCCAGCCGAGCGGGGGGAAGCAACAATGAGCAGTTCTTC

V: TRBV9
J: TRBJ1-3
size: .
D: .
CDR3: CASNGKGTGGNTIYF
DNA: TGTGCCAGCAACGGAAAAGGGACGGGTGGAAACACCATATATTTT

V: TRBV5-1
J: TRBJ1-1
size: .
D: .
CDR3: CASSLWGGGTEAFF
DNA: TGCGCCAGCAGCTTGTGGGGGGGCGGCACTGAAGCTTTCTTT

V: TRBV7-8
J: TRBJ2-3
size: .
D: .
CDR3: CASSLGTDTDTQYF
DNA: TGTGCCAGCAGCTTAGGGACAGACACAGATACGCAGTATTTT

V: TRBV3-1/TRBV3-2
J: TRBJ1-1
size: .
D: .
CDR3: CASSQDRPLNTEAFF
DNA: TGTGCCAGCAGCCAAGATCGCCCCCTGAACACTGAAGCTTTCTTT

V: TRBV3-1/TRBV3-2
J: TRBJ1-1
size: .
D: .
CDR3: CASSYFPGVNTEAFF
DNA: TGTGCCAGCAGCTATTTTCCAGGGGTGAATACTGAAGCTTTCTTT